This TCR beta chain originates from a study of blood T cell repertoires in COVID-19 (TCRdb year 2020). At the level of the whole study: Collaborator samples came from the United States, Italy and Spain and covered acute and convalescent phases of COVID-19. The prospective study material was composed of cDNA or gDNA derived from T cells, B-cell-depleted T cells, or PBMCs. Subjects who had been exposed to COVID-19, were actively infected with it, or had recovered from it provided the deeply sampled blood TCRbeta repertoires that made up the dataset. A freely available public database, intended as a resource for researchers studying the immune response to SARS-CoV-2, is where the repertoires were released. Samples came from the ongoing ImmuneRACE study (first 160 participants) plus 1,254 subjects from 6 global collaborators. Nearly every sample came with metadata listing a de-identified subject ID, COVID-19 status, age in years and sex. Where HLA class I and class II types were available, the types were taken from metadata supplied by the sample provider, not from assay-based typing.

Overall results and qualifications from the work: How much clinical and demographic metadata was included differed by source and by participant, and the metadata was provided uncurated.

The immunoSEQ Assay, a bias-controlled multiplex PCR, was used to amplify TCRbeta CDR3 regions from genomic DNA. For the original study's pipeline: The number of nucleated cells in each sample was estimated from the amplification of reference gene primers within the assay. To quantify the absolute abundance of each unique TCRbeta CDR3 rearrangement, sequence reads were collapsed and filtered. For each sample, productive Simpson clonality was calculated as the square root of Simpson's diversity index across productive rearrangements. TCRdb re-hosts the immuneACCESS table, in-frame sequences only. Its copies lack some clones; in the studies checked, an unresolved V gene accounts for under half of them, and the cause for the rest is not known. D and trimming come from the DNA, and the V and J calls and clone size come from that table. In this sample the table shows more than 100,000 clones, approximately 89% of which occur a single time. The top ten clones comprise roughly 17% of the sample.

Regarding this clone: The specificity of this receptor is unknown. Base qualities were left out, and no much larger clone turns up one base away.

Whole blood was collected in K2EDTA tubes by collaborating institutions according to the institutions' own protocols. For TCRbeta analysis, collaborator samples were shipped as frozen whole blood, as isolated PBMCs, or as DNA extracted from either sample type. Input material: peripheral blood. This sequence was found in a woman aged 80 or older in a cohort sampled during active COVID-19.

The nucleotides are TGCGCCAGCAGCAGGGACAGAAACACTGAAGCTTTCTTT. Its amino acids are CASSRDRNTEAFF. The sequence links TRBV5-1 to TRBJ1-1; TRBD1 aligns with 7 central bases. Via the germline V gene, CDR1 is SGHRS and CDR2 YFSETQ. V ends up 4 bases short and J 2 bases short, with an unmatched junction base count of 2. The CDR3 spans 13 residues, from the cysteine through the phenylalanine. Of the read, only the CDR3 DNA is kept; its 39 bases are in frame from base 1.